This is a list of T cell receptor beta chains from one sample in a study of blood T cell repertoires in COVID-19. Repertoires were generated with immunoSEQ multiplex PCR, while TCRdb's copy carries only in-frame clones and drops some. This repertoire shows hundreds of thousands of clones, 90% found once; its top ten account for about 4.5%. Specimen: PBMCs or T cells enriched from blood (not recorded which). The origin of the receptors is a woman aged 18 to 35 with acute COVID-19. The CDR3 runs from the conserved cysteine through the conserved F or W. The D gene is left open where the match is weak. The size field is filled for only some rows; it gives once, few, many or a size class.

>TRBV24-1|NA|TRBJ2-1|TRBD2
TGTGCCACCAGTGACGAGAGACTAGCGGACACCAAAAGCTCCTACAATGAGCAGTTCTTC
CATSDERLADTKSSYNEQFF
>TRBV5-5|NA|TRBJ1-5|TRBD1
TGTGCCAGCAGCCCTGGGACAGGGGGAAGCAATCAGCCCCAGCATTTT
CASSPGTGGSNQPQHF
>TRBV3-1/TRBV3-2|NA|TRBJ2-1|NA
TGTGCCAGCAGCCACGGAAGGGAGTGGGAAAACAATGAGCAGTTCTTC
CASSHGREWENNEQFF
>TRBV19|NA|TRBJ1-2|TRBD1
TGTGCCAGTATGGAAGACAGGGAGTCGTTAAGCTACACCTTC
CASMEDRESLSYTF
>TRBV18|NA|TRBJ1-4|TRBD1
TGTGCCAGCTCACGGGGACAGAATGAAAAACTGTTTTTT
CASSRGQNEKLFF
>TRBV7-9|NA|TRBJ1-1|TRBD1
TGTGCCAGCAGCTTAGATGGCAGGGGGCACGCTTTCTTT
CASSLDGRGHAFF
>TRBV3-1/TRBV3-2|once|TRBJ2-7|NA
TGTGCCAGCAGCCAAGATATGGTGCTAGCTAACGAGCAGTACTTC
CASSQDMVLANEQYF
>TRBV14|NA|TRBJ1-2|NA
TGTGCCAGCAGCCGATCACACGTTAGGGGTGGCTACACCTTC
CASSRSHVRGGYTF
>TRBV3-1/TRBV3-2|NA|TRBJ2-5|TRBD2
TGTGCCAGCAGCCCGGGACTAGCGGGAGGGCCTGGAGAGACCCAGTACTTC
CASSPGLAGGPGETQYF
>TRBV28|NA|TRBJ2-1|NA
TGTGCCAGCAGTTTACCCACTCGGACATATCAGTTCTTC
CASSLPTRTYQFF
>TRBV2|once|TRBJ1-5|TRBD1
TGTGCCAGCAGTGAAGTGGGGACAGGGTATGGCAATCAGCCCCAGCATTTT
CASSEVGTGYGNQPQHF
>TRBV2|NA|TRBJ1-4|NA
TGTGCCAGCAGAGGGGGATCGGCTTATGAAAAACTGTTTTTT
CASRGGSAYEKLFF
>TRBV6-5|NA|TRBJ1-1|TRBD1
TGTGCCAGCAGGCCGGGACAGGGGTATGGAGCTTTCTTT
CASRPGQGYGAFF
>TRBV24-1|few|TRBJ1-3|NA
TGTGCCACCAGTGATTTGGATCCGACAGCGCCTGGAAACACCATATATTTT
CATSDLDPTAPGNTIYF
>TRBV30|NA|TRBJ1-4|TRBD1
TGTGCCCGGACAGGGGGAGGAGAAAAACTGTTTTTT
CARTGGGEKLFF
>TRBV6-5|NA|TRBJ2-3|TRBD2
TGTGCCAGCAGTTACAGCAGCGGGACCCCAGATACGCAGTATTTT
CASSYSSGTPDTQYF
>TRBV10-3|NA|TRBJ1-5|NA
TGTGCCATCAGTGAGTCGACGAGGGCCGGCCATCAGCCCCAGCATTTT
CAISESTRAGHQPQHF
>TRBV4-1|NA|TRBJ2-1|NA
TGCGCCAGCAGCCAAGTTATAGCGGAGGGGAATGAGCAGTTCTTC
CASSQVIAEGNEQFF
>TRBV19|few|TRBJ2-7|NA
TGTGCCAGTAGTATCCCACAGGCTGGCGAGCAGTACTTC
CASSIPQAGEQYF
>TRBV18|NA|TRBJ2-7|TRBD1
TGTGCCAGCTCACCATCGAGGGACAGGACTTACGAGCAGTACTTC
CASSPSRDRTYEQYF
>TRBV10-3|NA|TRBJ1-3|TRBD1
TGTGCCATCAGTGAGTCGGACAGGGCTGGAAACACCATATATTTT
CAISESDRAGNTIYF
>TRBV6-5|NA|TRBJ1-1|NA
TGTGCCAGCAGTTACGCAGGAGGGGCGGCTGAAGCTTTCTTT
CASSYAGGAAEAFF
>TRBV5-8|NA|TRBJ1-2|TRBD1
TGTGCCAGCAGCACCGGACAGGTGGGCTACACCTTC
CASSTGQVGYTF
>TRBV7-9|NA|TRBJ1-6|NA
TGTGCCAGCAGCCCATCCAGGGTGCCTCCGATTTTGGCACCCCTCCACTTT
CASSPSRVPPILAPLHF
>TRBV28|few|TRBJ1-3|NA
TGTGCCAGCAGCTCGTCTAACACCATATATTTT
CASSSSNTIYF
>TRBV29-1|NA|TRBJ2-5|NA
TGCAGCTTTTGGACACGGAGCCTCCAAGAGACCCAGTACTTC
CSFWTRSLQETQYF
>TRBV27|NA|TRBJ2-5|NA
TGTGCCAGCAGTTTATACGGGTCCCTTTACCAAGAGACCCAGTACTTC
CASSLYGSLYQETQYF
>TRBV5-8|NA|TRBJ1-3|NA
TGTGCCAGCAGCTTGGCCCCCAGGGGACCTCTTCATTTT
CASSLAPRGPLHF
>TRBV10-3|NA|TRBJ2-5|NA
TGTGCCATCAGTGGTGGCAGCCGAGGGACCCAGTACTTC
CAISGGSRGTQYF
>TRBV7-3|NA|TRBJ2-1|TRBD2
TGTGCCAGCAGCCTTGCCCCCAGCGGGAGTCGCAATGAGCAGTTCTTC
CASSLAPSGSRNEQFF
>TRBV14|once|TRBJ2-1|TRBD2
TGTGCCAGCAGCCAAAGAGACAGGGCGTTAGCGGGAGCCAATGAGCAGTTCTTC
CASSQRDRALAGANEQFF
>TRBV19|NA|TRBJ2-7|NA
TGTGCCAGTAGTATGAGGCGACCGGGACTGGCTTCCTACGAGCAGTACTTC
CASSMRRPGLASYEQYF
>TRBV7-2|few|TRBJ2-2|TRBD1
TGTGCCAGCACCAAATTGACCGGGACAGGAGACACCGGGGAGCTGTTTTTT
CASTKLTGTGDTGELFF
>TRBV9|NA|TRBJ2-2|NA
TGTGCCAGCAGCGTCGGAGTGGTTAACACCGGGGAGCTGTTTTTT
CASSVGVVNTGELFF
>TRBV7-9|few|TRBJ1-6|NA
TGTGCCAGCAGCTTAGGACAGGACTATAATTCACCCCTCCACTTT
CASSLGQDYNSPLHF
>TRBV27|NA|TRBJ2-2|TRBD2
TGTGCCAGCAGTTTCCGGGGGACTAGCGGGAGCACCGGGGAGCTGTTTTTT
CASSFRGTSGSTGELFF
>TRBV28|NA|TRBJ2-1|TRBD2
TGTGCCAGCAGTGCCGGGGGAAGCGGGAGGTTCAATGAGCAGTTCTTC
CASSAGGSGRFNEQFF
>TRBV28|once|TRBJ2-3|TRBD2
TGTGCCAGCAGCCGAGCGGGAGGTATTGCAGATACGCAGTATTTT
CASSRAGGIADTQYF
>TRBV3-1/TRBV3-2|NA|TRBJ1-1|TRBD1
TGTGCCAGCAGCCAAGATTGGGGACAGGGGCTGGGCACTGAAGCTTTCTTT
CASSQDWGQGLGTEAFF
>TRBV7-9|NA|TRBJ2-3|TRBD2
TGTGCCAGCAGCTTCCAAGGCGGGAGGGTTACAGATACGCAGTATTTT
CASSFQGGRVTDTQYF
>TRBV12-3/TRBV12-4|NA|TRBJ2-7|NA
TGTGCCAGCAGTTTTAACAGAGCCTACGAGCAGTACTTC
CASSFNRAYEQYF
>TRBV27|NA|TRBJ1-3|NA
TGTGCCAGCAGTTTAGGGGGCGGAAACACCATATATTTT
CASSLGGGNTIYF
>TRBV19|NA|TRBJ2-7|TRBD2
TGTGCCAGTAGTTTTGGACTAGCGACGGGAGAGCAGTACTTC
CASSFGLATGEQYF
>TRBV9|NA|TRBJ2-3|TRBD2
TGTGCCAGCAGCGTAGCGCCGGGACTAGCGGGAGTAGATACGCAGTATTTT
CASSVAPGLAGVDTQYF
>TRBV29-1|NA|TRBJ2-1|NA
TGCAGCGCCTCGGACTCTAGCTCCTACAATGAGCAGTTCTTC
CSASDSSSYNEQFF
>TRBV7-2|NA|TRBJ1-2|TRBD1
TGTGCCAGCAGCTTAATTCTTGGGACAGGGTATGGCTACACCTTC
CASSLILGTGYGYTF
>TRBV27|NA|TRBJ2-7|TRBD1
TGTGCCAGCAGTTCCTACAGGGGGAAAGCCTACGAGCAGTACTTC
CASSSYRGKAYEQYF
>TRBV12-5|NA|TRBJ1-2|NA
TGTGCTAGTGGTTTGGTATTTGAGGACACAGACTATGGCTACACCTTC
CASGLVFEDTDYGYTF
>TRBV20-1|NA|TRBJ1-5|NA
TGCAGTGCTAGTCCCGGGACATTCAATCAGCCCCAGCATTTT
CSASPGTFNQPQHF
>TRBV28|NA|TRBJ1-3|TRBD1
TGTGCCAGCAGTATCGGACAGGGTAGTCCCGGAAACACCATATATTTT
CASSIGQGSPGNTIYF
>TRBV11-2|NA|TRBJ2-7|TRBD2
TGTGCCAGCAGCATGATCGCAAGCGGGGCCGCCTACGAGCAGTACTTC
CASSMIASGAAYEQYF
>TRBV14|NA|TRBJ1-4|TRBD1
TGTGCCAGCAGCCAGCGGACAGGGGGTAATGAAAAACTGTTTTTT
CASSQRTGGNEKLFF
>TRBV5-4|NA|TRBJ1-1|NA
TGTGCCAGCAGCTTCGCATCAATCATCAGGGACAAGAACACTGAAGCTTTCTTT
CASSFASIIRDKNTEAFF
>TRBV9|once|TRBJ1-1|NA
TGTGCCAGCAGCTCGTTCGGCGGAATGAACACTGAAGCTTTCTTT
CASSSFGGMNTEAFF
>TRBV28|once|TRBJ1-4|NA
TGTGCCAGCAGTTTTGACCCCGCGGCAACTAATGAAAAACTGTTTTTT
CASSFDPAATNEKLFF
>TRBV11-3|few|TRBJ1-2|NA
TGTGCCATTAAACAGGGTTGGAACTATGGCTACACCTTC
CAIKQGWNYGYTF
>TRBV6-5|NA|TRBJ2-7|TRBD2
TGTGCCAGCAGGCCGGGACTAGCGTACGAGCAGTACTTC
CASRPGLAYEQYF
>TRBV19|NA|TRBJ2-2|NA
TGTGCCAGTAATATGAGCCCCGTCGTGAACACCGGGGAGCTGTTTTTT
CASNMSPVVNTGELFF
>TRBV27|NA|TRBJ2-1|TRBD2
TGTGCCAGCAGTTTTCGGACTAGCGGGAGTGTTGACAATGAGCAGTTCTTC
CASSFRTSGSVDNEQFF